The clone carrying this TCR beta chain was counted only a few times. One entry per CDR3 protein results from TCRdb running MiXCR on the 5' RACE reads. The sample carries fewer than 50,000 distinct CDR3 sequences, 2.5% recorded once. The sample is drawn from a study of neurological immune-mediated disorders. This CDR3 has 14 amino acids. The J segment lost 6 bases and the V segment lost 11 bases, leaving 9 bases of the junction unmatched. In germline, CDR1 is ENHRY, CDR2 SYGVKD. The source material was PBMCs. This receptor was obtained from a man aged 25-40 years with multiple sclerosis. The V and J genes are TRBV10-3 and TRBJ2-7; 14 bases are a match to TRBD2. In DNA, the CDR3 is TGTGCCGTCCAGACTAGCGGGGGGGCCGCCGAGCAGTACTTC. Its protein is CAVQTSGGAAEQYF.